This passage covers 30 T cell receptor beta chains from one sample sequenced in a study of post-analysis software for immune sequencing data. Their antigens remain unidentified. Prepared libraries of TCR beta cDNA carried unique molecular identifiers. One entry per CDR3 protein, called by TCRdb with MiXCR from the PCR reads. The sample yields about 540,000 distinct CDR3 sequences, 30% to 40% seen once. Notes on the study in general: A handful of TRBV segments were significantly more frequent in patients than in controls. TRBV5-6, TRBV5-1 and TRBV20-1 were among these segments.

The sample taken for sequencing was blood. These receptors originate from a girl aged 2 to 17 with multiple sclerosis.

This clonotype was detected a few times. CDR3 DNA sequence: TGCAGTGCTAGAGATGCCTTCTCTAGCACAGATACGCAGTATTTT. It specifies CSARDAFSSTDTQYF. The V call is TRBV20-1, the J call TRBJ2-3; D is ambiguous. The CDR3 is 15 amino acids. Germline V lookup: CDR1 DFQATT, CDR2 SNEGSKA (reference sequence). V shed 0 bases and J shed 0 bases, with 10 bases lying between them.

This clonotype has a handful of counts. V is TRBV27 and J is TRBJ1-5, with 8 bases lining up with TRBD1. The CDR3 consists of 16 residues. The J segment lost 3 bases and the V segment lost 2 bases, leaving 6 bases of the junction unmatched. Germline loops: CDR1 MNHEY, CDR2 SMNVEV (reference sequence). The CDR3, as DNA: TGTGCCAGCAGTTTAAAGACAGGGGCAGTCAATCAGCCCCAGCATTTT. It translates to CASSLKTGAVNQPQHF.

V and J are TRBV9 and TRBJ2-3, with TRBD2 matching 11 bases. Germline CDR1 and CDR2: SGDLS and YYNGEE. The junction had 9 bases not matched to a gene; V was cut back by 3 bases and J by 0 bases. The CDR3 has 18 amino acids. CDR3 sequence (DNA): TGTGCCAGCAGCGCTGGGACTAGCGGAGCATCTAGCACAGATACGCAGTATTTT. It encodes CASSAGTSGASSTDTQYF.

The rearrangement uses TRBV15 and TRBJ2-6, with D uncertain. CDR3 length: 18 amino acids. Trimming pared 4 bases from V and 0 bases from J, leaving 16 bases between. CDR1 and CDR2 (germline): LNHNV, YYDKDF (reference sequence). The CDR3 coding sequence is TGTGCCACCAGCATCATTGGGCTTACCCGCTCTGGGGCCAACGTCCTGACTTTC. It codes for CATSIIGLTRSGANVLTF.

J is TRBJ2-7 and V is TRBV27, with 7 bases lining up with TRBD1. This CDR3 region has 13 residues. With 7 bases clipped from V and 3 bases from J, the junction kept 6 bases outside the gene matches. CDR1 and CDR2 (germline): MNHEY, SMNVEV (reference sequence). The DNA for the CDR3 is TGTGCCAGCAAGCGAGCAGGGGGCTACGAGCAGTACTTC. Protein: CASKRAGGYEQYF.

The V gene is TRBV3-1, the J gene TRBJ1-4, with TRBD1 matching over 8 bases. The trim removed 2 bases at V and 5 bases at J, leaving 4 bases unmatched. CDR3 length: 15 residues. CDR1 is LGHDT, CDR2 YNNKEL, per germline (reference sequence). CDR3 nucleotide sequence: TGTGCCAGCAGCCAACTACAGGGGGGAAATGAAAAACTGTTTTTT. It encodes CASSQLQGGNEKLFF.

As to this clonotype: One end of the junction is discordant with germline, which a read error may explain. V gene TRBV7-8 combines with J gene TRBJ1-4; D is possibly TRBD1 (6 bases). CDR1 and CDR2 from the germline V gene are SGHVS and FQNEAQ. This CDR3 has 14 residues. CDR3 residues: CASRPGHANEKRFF. Written as DNA, the CDR3 is TGTGCCAGCAGACCGGGACACGCGAATGAAAAACGGTTTTTT.

This clonotype was detected a few times. The chain combines TRBV6-6 with TRBJ2-1, with 8 bases aligning to TRBD2. The CDR3 has 15 residues. Germline loops: CDR1 MNHNY, CDR2 SVGAGI (reference sequence). The J segment lost 9 bases and the V segment lost 5 bases, leaving 12 bases of the junction unmatched. The CDR3 DNA sequence: TGTGCCAGCAGTCCTGCAGCGGGGGAGAGGGGTGAGCAGTTCTTC. Translating it yields CASSPAAGERGEQFF.

This clonotype was seen a single time. CDR3 DNA sequence: TGCGCCAGCGGTCAGGGGCGCCGGGACACTGAAGCTTTCTTT. Its protein is CASGQGRRDTEAFF. The rearrangement links TRBV5-1 to TRBJ1-1; possibly TRBD1 for D (6 bases). This CDR3 has 14 amino acids. V lost 7 bases and J lost 3, with 16 bases in between. Germline loops: CDR1 SGHRS, CDR2 YFSETQ.

This clonotype was counted once. The chain uses TRBV7-2 and TRBJ1-1; D is unclear. The CDR3 is 15 amino acids. From germline, CDR1 is SGHTA and CDR2 FQGNSA. Deletions cut 5 bases from V and 0 bases from J, with 13 bases between. The CDR3 sequence: CASSQDVAVNTEAFF. As DNA, the CDR3 is TGTGCCAGCAGCCAAGATGTAGCAGTGAACACTGAAGCTTTCTTT.

V and J are TRBV10-1 and TRBJ1-2; 11 nucleotides match TRBD1. Unmatched junction bases numbered 9, after V lost 5 bases and J lost 1 base. In germline, CDR1 is WNHNN, CDR2 SYGVQD (reference sequence). The CDR3 runs to 17 residues. The chain's CDR3 is CASSPGTGGTFNYGYTF. The CDR3 DNA sequence: TGCGCCAGCAGTCCCGGGACAGGGGGTACATTTAACTATGGCTACACCTTC.

The rearrangement links TRBV20-1 to TRBJ2-7, with 8 bases matching TRBD1. The V gene end was trimmed by 3 bases and the J gene end by 6 bases; junction bases not matched to a gene: 7. Germline CDR1 is DFQATT and CDR2 is SNEGSKA (reference sequence). CDR3 size: 13 residues. CDR3 loop: CSARDRVRIEQYF. As DNA, the CDR3 is TGCAGTGCTAGGGACAGGGTAAGAATCGAGCAGTACTTC.

This chain uses TRBV3-1 with TRBJ2-5; D is uncertain. CDR1 and CDR2 from the germline V gene are LGHDT and YNNKEL (reference sequence). The germline V and J ends were trimmed by 5 bases and 5 bases, with 6 bases remaining between them. This CDR3 has 11 amino acids. Here the CDR3 reads CASSAVETQYF. Here the CDR3 DNA reads TGTGCCAGCAGCGCTGTGGAGACCCAGTACTTC.

The V call is TRBV10-3, the J call TRBJ2-5; the match to TRBD1 covers 8 bases. The length of the CDR3 is 14 residues. Per the germline V gene, CDR1 is ENHRY and CDR2 is SYGVKD. Germline trimming cut 4 bases from V and 5 bases from J; bases unmatched to any gene: 6. The CDR3 spells CAISAGTGGETQYF. CDR3 sequence (DNA): TGTGCCATCAGTGCCGGGACAGGCGGGGAGACCCAGTACTTC.

This clonotype has just a few counts. The V call is TRBV4-2, the J call TRBJ2-7, with TRBD1 identical over 8 bases. V lost 0 bases, J lost 3 bases, and 4 bases stayed unmatched. The CDR3 consists of 15 residues. Germline V CDR1 and CDR2: LGHNA, YNFKEQ. In DNA, the CDR3 is TGTGCCAGCAGCCAAGAAACAGGGGGATACTACGAGCAGTACTTC. It yields the protein CASSQETGGYYEQYF.

The rearrangement uses TRBV18 and TRBJ2-1; 8 bases are shared with TRBD1. The CDR3 length is 14 residues. V lost 6 bases and J lost 7; bases outside the gene matches: 8. The germline V gene has CDR1 KGHSH and CDR2 LQKENI. The CDR3 sequence: CASSVRQGMNEQFF. The CDR3 coding sequence is TGTGCCAGCTCCGTCCGACAGGGGATGAATGAGCAGTTCTTC.

CDR3 nucleotides: TGTGCCAGCAGTTACTCGGAGCACTCCTACAATGAGCAGTTCTTC. Translation: CASSYSEHSYNEQFF. The rearrangement uses TRBV6-6 and TRBJ2-1; D uncertain. The CDR3 is made up of 15 amino acids. V lost 0 bases and J lost 0, with 6 bases in between. CDR1 and CDR2 (germline): MNHNY, SVGAGI (reference sequence).

In this sample, this clonotype turned up a few times. This chain connects TRBV21-1 to TRBJ1-6; the table calls TRBD1, which could not be checked here. TRBV21-1 is shown as a pseudogene. This CDR3 region has 20 residues. The CDR3 region has the DNA TGTGCCAGCAGCAAAGTGGGGTACAGAAGGGACAGCTCCTATAATTCACCCCTCCACTTT. The encoded protein is CASSKVGYRRDSSYNSPLHF.

This rearrangement joins TRBV7-3 to TRBJ2-1, with no clear D. V was trimmed by 0 bases and J by 0 bases, leaving 9 bases between them. Germline CDR1 is SGHTA and CDR2 is FQGTGA. The CDR3 runs to 16 residues. The CDR3 protein is CASSLTFRSSYNEQFF. CDR3 DNA: TGTGCCAGCAGCTTAACGTTCAGGAGCTCCTACAATGAGCAGTTCTTC. Supplemented by reference TRBV7-3 and TRBJ2-1, the full variable domain reads GAGVSQTPSNKVTEKGKYVELRCDPISGHTALYWYRQSLGQGPEFLIYFQGTGAADDSGLPNDRFFAVRPEGSVSTLKIQRTERGDSAVYLCASSLTFRSSYNEQFFGPGTRLTVL.

The genes are TRBV20-1 and TRBJ2-7; D is ambiguous. CDR1 is DFQATT, CDR2 SNEGSKA, per germline (reference sequence). There are 13 residues in the CDR3. The V end was cut by 6 bases, the J end by 0 bases, with 12 bases between. CDR3 bases: TGCAGTGCAAAGCTAAAAGGCTCCTACGAGCAGTACTTC. This gives the protein CSAKLKGSYEQYF.

V and J are TRBV5-1 and TRBJ2-7; D may be TRBD1 (6 bases). CDR1 is SGHRS and CDR2 is YFSETQ in the germline V gene. This CDR3 is 14 amino acids long. The V and J ends lost 0 bases and 5 bases respectively, with 12 bases between them. The DNA of the CDR3 is TGCGCCAGCAGCTTGGCGGCAGGGGCCCACGAGCAGTACTTC. Encoded protein: CASSLAAGAHEQYF.

The rearrangement uses TRBV12-3 or TRBV12-4 and TRBJ2-7, with TRBD1 as a possible D gene (6 bases). This CDR3 has 14 amino acids. V gave up 4 bases and J gave up 3 bases, with 13 bases separating them. The CDR3 loop is CASSSLRGYYEQYF. The CDR3 DNA follows: TGTGCCAGCAGTTCCCTAAGGGGGTACTACGAGCAGTACTTC.

The chain recombines TRBV19 with TRBJ1-5, with a possible D match to TRBD1 (5 bases). This CDR3 spans 13 amino acids. The germline V and J ends were trimmed by 3 bases and 4 bases, with 7 bases remaining between them. Germline loops: CDR1 LNHDA, CDR2 SQIVND (reference sequence). The CDR3 sequence is CASSMEGNQPQHF. CDR3 nucleotide sequence: TGTGCCAGTAGTATGGAGGGGAATCAGCCCCAGCATTTT.

This clonotype was detected only a few times. The chain uses TRBV5-6 and TRBJ1-1; weak D call: TRBD1 (5 bases). This CDR3 region has 13 residues. CDR1 and CDR2 (germline): SGHDT, YYEEEE. Trimming pared 6 bases from V and 5 bases from J, leaving 14 bases between. The CDR3 protein is CASILGAGTEAFF. CDR3 in DNA: TGTGCCAGCATCCTGGGTGCAGGGACTGAAGCTTTCTTT. The entire variable domain, with the rest obtained from reference TRBV5-6 and TRBJ1-1, is as follows: DAGVTQSPTHLIKTRGQQVTLRCSPKSGHDTVSWYQQALGQGPQFIFQYYEEEERQRGNFPDRFSGHQFPNYSSELNVNALLLGDSALYLCASILGAGTEAFFGQGTRLTVV.

Only a few counts were recorded for this clonotype. V and J are TRBV29-1 and TRBJ2-3, with D possibly called TRBD1 or TRBD2 (5 bases each). CDR1 is SQVTM, CDR2 ANQGSEA, per germline. CDR3 size: 12 residues. V lost 7 bases, J lost 4 bases, and 12 bases lay in between. This CDR3 is CSAERGADTQYF. The CDR3 DNA reads as TGCAGCGCCGAGAGGGGCGCAGATACGCAGTATTTT.

In this sample, this clonotype turned up a few times. V and J are TRBV12-3 or TRBV12-4 and TRBJ2-4; 7 bases are shared with TRBD2. Trimming removed 2 bases from V and 7 bases from J; junction bases left unmatched: 5. The CDR3 length is 14 residues. This chain's CDR3 is CASSLTSAGNIQYF. In DNA form, the CDR3 reads TGTGCCAGCAGTTTAACTAGCGCCGGCAACATTCAGTACTTC.

The V and J genes are TRBV20-1 and TRBJ1-5; 8 bases align to TRBD1. CDR1 DFQATT and CDR2 SNEGSKA come from the germline V gene (reference sequence). Losses at the gene ends were 4 bases for V and 0 bases for J; bases not matched to a gene: 14. The CDR3 totals 18 residues. DNA of the CDR3: TGCAGTGCTAATCTATTGTCAGGGGGCCCTAATAGCAATCAGCCCCAGCATTTT. The encoded protein is CSANLLSGGPNSNQPQHF.

The V gene is TRBV24-1, the J gene TRBJ1-4; D gene unclear. This CDR3 has 14 amino acids. Germline-derived CDR1 and CDR2 are KGHDR and SFDVKD. Trimming took 8 bases from V and 4 from J, leaving 13 bases between them. CDR3 DNA sequence: TGTGCCACCACCACCCGACTGGTTAATGAAAAACTGTTTTTT. Translated, it gives CATTTRLVNEKLFF.

Concerning this clonotype: Its ends do not fully match the called genes, so a read error is possible. J is TRBJ2-3 and V is TRBV5-1, with 7 positions matching TRBD1. Germline CDR1 reads SGHRS; CDR2 reads YFSETQ. The CDR3 loop spans 16 amino acids. The CDR3 loop reads CASSQTGQPPTDTQYF. The CDR3 nucleotides are TGCGCCAGCAGCCAGACGGGACAGCCCCCCACAGACACGCAGTATTTT.

This clonotype has a single count. CDR3 protein: CASSLAVRENGYTF. For the CDR3, the DNA is TGCGCCAGCAGCTTGGCCGTCCGGGAGAATGGCTACACCTTC. V and J are TRBV5-1 and TRBJ1-2; D not resolved. The ends were cut back, 0 bases at V and 6 bases at J, with 12 bases in the middle. Looked up from germline, CDR1 is SGHRS and CDR2 is YFSETQ. This CDR3 has 14 residues. The variable domain in full, with the rest retrieved from reference TRBV5-1 and TRBJ1-2, is KAGVTQTPRYLIKTRGQQVTLSCSPISGHRSVSWYQQTPGQGLQFLFEYFSETQRNKGNFPGRFSGRQFSNSRSEMNVSTLELGDSALYLCASSLAVRENGYTFGSGTRLTVV.